Following are 10 T cell receptor beta chains from one sample sequenced in a study of shared clonotypes between healthy human individuals. Clones were read by immunoSEQ multiplex PCR, and TCRdb kept only the in-frame ones, dropping some. The data hold about 2 million clones, with roughly 96% observed a single time. The sample taken for sequencing was naive CD4+ T cells sorted from blood. This sample's subset: CD45RA+ positively selected. The receptor source for this set is a man younger than 30 in good health.

The chain is built from TRBV5-1 and TRBJ2-7; 8 nucleotides line up with TRBD1. The CDR3 sequence is 15 residues long. Unmatched junction bases numbered 12, after V lost 4 bases and J lost 6 bases. The V gene's germline CDR1 is SGHRS and CDR2 YFSETQ. CDR3 in amino acids: CASSPPNQGAPEQYF. The CDR3 bases are TGCGCCAGCAGCCCCCCTAATCAGGGGGCGCCCGAGCAGTACTTC.

The chain couples TRBV5-1 to TRBJ2-1; D may be TRBD1 or TRBD2 (5 bases each). The V gene lost 5 bases and the J gene lost 9 bases, with 15 bases spanning the gap. This CDR3 contains 13 residues. The germline V gene has CDR1 SGHRS and CDR2 YFSETQ. The CDR3 is CASRRDPLSEQFF. The CDR3 nucleotides are TGCGCCAGCAGACGGGACCCGCTTTCTGAGCAGTTCTTC.

The chain joins TRBV6-1 to TRBJ1-2, with D perhaps matching TRBD1 (5 bases). V lost 5 bases, J lost 8 bases, and 18 bases lay in between. CDR1 and CDR2 (germline): MNHNS, SASEGT. The CDR3 consists of 14 residues. The CDR3 loop reads CASSSVGEMKGYTF. The CDR3 DNA follows: TGTGCCAGCAGTTCTGTGGGGGAAATGAAAGGCTACACCTTC.

The genes are TRBV5-1 and TRBJ2-1, with TRBD1 matching over 8 bases. The CDR3 loop spans 14 amino acids. Trimming removed 7 bases from V and 6 bases from J; junction bases left unmatched: 9. The V gene's germline CDR1 is SGHRS and CDR2 YFSETQ. The CDR3 loop is CASSGQGGTNEQFF. CDR3 DNA: TGCGCCAGCTCCGGACAGGGAGGAACCAATGAGCAGTTCTTC.

The chain uses TRBV5-4 and TRBJ1-6, with 12 bases that match TRBD1. The V segment lost 5 bases and the J segment 9 bases; nucleotides outside the gene matches: 6. CDR1 and CDR2 from the germline V gene are SGHNT and YYREEE (reference sequence). This CDR3 is built from 15 residues. The CDR3 nucleotides are TGTGCCAGCAGGTCGGGACAGGGGGCTTTTTCACCCCTCCACTTT. It encodes CASRSGQGAFSPLHF.

The V gene is TRBV12-5, the J gene TRBJ1-1; no firm D call. This CDR3 has 14 residues. From germline, CDR1 is LGHNT and CDR2 FRNRAP. V was trimmed by 1 base and J by 0 bases, leaving 6 bases between them. CDR3 sequence reads: CASGLGDLNTEAFF. Here the CDR3 DNA reads TGTGCTAGTGGTTTGGGTGACCTGAACACTGAAGCTTTCTTT.

Of note for this clone: Other DNA sequences in the same sample also yield this CDR3. The genes are TRBV5-1 and TRBJ1-5; D is unresolved. CDR3 length equals 15 residues. V lost 0 bases, J lost 0 bases, and 7 bases lay in between. Germline assignment: CDR1 SGHRS and CDR2 YFSETQ. The CDR3 DNA reads as TGCGCCAGCAGCTTGGAGGGATCTAGCAATCAGCCCCAGCATTTT. Amino acid sequence: CASSLEGSSNQPQHF.

A word on this clone: It may be a read error: a sequence one base away is much more abundant. The rearrangement joins TRBV30 to TRBJ2-7; D unclear. This CDR3 spans 13 amino acids. In germline, CDR1 is GTSNPN, CDR2 SVGIG (reference sequence). Written as DNA, the CDR3 is TGTGCCTGGAGTCGGACCGCCGGCTACGAGCATTACTTC. Its translation is CAWSRTAGYEHYF.

This clone was seen once. The rearrangement uses TRBV7-9 and TRBJ2-1; D assignment may be TRBD1 or TRBD2 (5 bases each). Germline V gene lookup returns CDR1 SEHNR and CDR2 FQNEAQ (reference sequence). V lost 3 bases to trimming and J lost 4 bases, with 13 bases between them. The CDR3 spans 15 residues. DNA for the CDR3: TGTGCCAGCAGCTTGGGGGAAACCGGGTACAATGAGCAGTTCTTC. It codes for CASSLGETGYNEQFF.

V is TRBV20-1 and J is TRBJ1-1; no firm D call. CDR1 and CDR2 from the germline V gene are DFQATT and SNEGSKA (reference sequence). The V and J ends lost 1 base and 8 bases respectively, with 8 bases between them. This CDR3 is 11 amino acids long. CDR3 in amino acids: CSARAGGEAFF. The CDR3 nucleotides are TGCAGTGCTAGAGCGGGCGGAGAAGCTTTCTTT.